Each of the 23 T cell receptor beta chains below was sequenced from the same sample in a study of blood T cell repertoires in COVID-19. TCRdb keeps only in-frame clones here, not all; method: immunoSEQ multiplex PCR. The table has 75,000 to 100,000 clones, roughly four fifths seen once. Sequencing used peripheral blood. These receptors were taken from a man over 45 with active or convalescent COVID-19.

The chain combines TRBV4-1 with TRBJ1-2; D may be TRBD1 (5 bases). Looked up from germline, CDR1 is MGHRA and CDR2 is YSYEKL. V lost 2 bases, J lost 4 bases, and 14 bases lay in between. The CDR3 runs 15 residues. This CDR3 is CASSQSLQGSYGYTF. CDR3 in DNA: TGCGCCAGCAGCCAAAGTTTGCAGGGAAGCTATGGCTACACCTTC.

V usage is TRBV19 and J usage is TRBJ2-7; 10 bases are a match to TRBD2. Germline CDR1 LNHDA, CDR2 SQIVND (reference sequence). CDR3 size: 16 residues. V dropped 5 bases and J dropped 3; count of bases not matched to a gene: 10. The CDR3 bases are TGTGCCAGTAGTCCTCTCTATAGCGGGGGGATCTACGAGCAGTACTTC. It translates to CASSPLYSGGIYEQYF.

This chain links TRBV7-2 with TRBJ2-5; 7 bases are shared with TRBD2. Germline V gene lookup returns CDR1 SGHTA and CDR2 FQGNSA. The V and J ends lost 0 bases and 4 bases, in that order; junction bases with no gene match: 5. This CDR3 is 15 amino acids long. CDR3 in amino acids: CASSLAGLSGETQYF. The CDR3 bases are TGTGCCAGCAGCTTAGCGGGACTATCGGGAGAGACCCAGTACTTC.

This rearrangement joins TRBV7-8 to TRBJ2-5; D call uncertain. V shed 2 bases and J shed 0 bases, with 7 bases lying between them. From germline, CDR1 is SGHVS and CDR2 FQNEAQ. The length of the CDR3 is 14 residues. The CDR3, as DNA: TGTGCCAGCAGCTTATCAGTACACCAAGAGACCCAGTACTTC. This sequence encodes CASSLSVHQETQYF.

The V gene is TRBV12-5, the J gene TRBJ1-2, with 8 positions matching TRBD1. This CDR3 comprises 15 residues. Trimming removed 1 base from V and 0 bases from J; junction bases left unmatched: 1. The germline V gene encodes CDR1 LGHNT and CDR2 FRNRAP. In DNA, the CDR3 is TGTGCTAGTGGTTTGGGGACAGGGCCTAACTATGGCTACACCTTC. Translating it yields CASGLGTGPNYGYTF.

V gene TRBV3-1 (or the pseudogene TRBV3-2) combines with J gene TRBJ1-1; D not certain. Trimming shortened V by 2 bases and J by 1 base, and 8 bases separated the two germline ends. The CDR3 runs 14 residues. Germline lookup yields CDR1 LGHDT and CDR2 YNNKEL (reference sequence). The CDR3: CASSQRGPNTEAFF. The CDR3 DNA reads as TGTGCCAGCAGCCAAAGAGGCCCGAACACTGAAGCTTTCTTT.

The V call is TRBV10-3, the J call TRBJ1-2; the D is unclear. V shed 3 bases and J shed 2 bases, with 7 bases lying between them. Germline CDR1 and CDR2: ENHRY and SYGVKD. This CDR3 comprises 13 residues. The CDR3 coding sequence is TGTGCCATCAGTGACTCCCAGAACTATGGCTACACCTTC. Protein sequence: CAISDSQNYGYTF.

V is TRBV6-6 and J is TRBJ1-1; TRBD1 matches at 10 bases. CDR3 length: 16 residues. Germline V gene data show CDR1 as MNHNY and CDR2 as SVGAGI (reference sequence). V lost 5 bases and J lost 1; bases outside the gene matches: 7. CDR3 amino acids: CASSMGQGFTNTEAFF. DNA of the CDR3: TGTGCCAGCAGTATGGGACAGGGGTTTACGAACACTGAAGCTTTCTTT.

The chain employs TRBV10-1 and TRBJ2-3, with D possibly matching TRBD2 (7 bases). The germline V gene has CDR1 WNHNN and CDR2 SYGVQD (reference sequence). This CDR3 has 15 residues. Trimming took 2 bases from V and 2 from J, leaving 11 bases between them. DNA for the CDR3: TGCGCCAGCAGTGAGGCGGGGGCGAACACAGATACGCAGTATTTT. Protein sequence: CASSEAGANTDTQYF.

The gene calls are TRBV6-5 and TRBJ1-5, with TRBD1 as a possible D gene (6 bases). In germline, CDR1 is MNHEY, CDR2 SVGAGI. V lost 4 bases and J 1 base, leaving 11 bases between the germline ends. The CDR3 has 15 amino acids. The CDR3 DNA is TGTGCCAGCAGTTCCGCCGGGACAAGCAATCAGCCCCAGCATTTT. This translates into CASSSAGTSNQPQHF.

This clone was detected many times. The CDR3 region has the DNA TGTGCCAGCAGCACGACAGGGTATGGCTACACCTTC. Protein sequence: CASSTTGYGYTF. The genes are TRBV25-1 and TRBJ1-2, with 7 bases that match TRBD1. V was pared by 6 bases and J by 5 bases, with 3 bases of the junction left unmatched. CDR1 and CDR2 from the germline V gene are MGHDK and SYGVNS. CDR3 length: 12 amino acids.

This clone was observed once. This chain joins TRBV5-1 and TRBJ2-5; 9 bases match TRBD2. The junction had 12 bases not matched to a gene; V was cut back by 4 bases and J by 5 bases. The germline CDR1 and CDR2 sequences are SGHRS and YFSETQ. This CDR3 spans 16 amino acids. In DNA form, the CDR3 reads TGCGCCAGCAGCCCGGGAGTAGCGGGGGCCCGGGAGACCCAGTACTTC. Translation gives CASSPGVAGARETQYF.

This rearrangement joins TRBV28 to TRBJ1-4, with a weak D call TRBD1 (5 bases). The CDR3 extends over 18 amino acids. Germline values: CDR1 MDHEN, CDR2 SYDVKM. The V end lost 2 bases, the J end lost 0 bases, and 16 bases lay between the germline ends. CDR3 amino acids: CASSLLAGQISTNEKLFF. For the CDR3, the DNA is TGTGCCAGCAGTTTACTGGCAGGGCAGATCTCAACTAATGAAAAACTGTTTTTT.

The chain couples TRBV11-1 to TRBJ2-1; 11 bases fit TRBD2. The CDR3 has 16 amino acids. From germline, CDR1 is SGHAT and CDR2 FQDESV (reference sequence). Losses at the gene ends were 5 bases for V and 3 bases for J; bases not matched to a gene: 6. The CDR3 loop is CASSALLAGGYNEQFF. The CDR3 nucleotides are TGTGCCAGCAGCGCACTCCTAGCGGGGGGCTACAATGAGCAGTTCTTC.

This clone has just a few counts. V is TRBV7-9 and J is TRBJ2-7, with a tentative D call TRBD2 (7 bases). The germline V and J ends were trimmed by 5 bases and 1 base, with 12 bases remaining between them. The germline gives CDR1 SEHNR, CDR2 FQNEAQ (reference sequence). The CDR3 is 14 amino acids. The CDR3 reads CASSAQGGSYEQYV. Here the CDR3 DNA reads TGTGCCAGCAGCGCACAGGGAGGGTCCTACGAGCAGTACGTC.

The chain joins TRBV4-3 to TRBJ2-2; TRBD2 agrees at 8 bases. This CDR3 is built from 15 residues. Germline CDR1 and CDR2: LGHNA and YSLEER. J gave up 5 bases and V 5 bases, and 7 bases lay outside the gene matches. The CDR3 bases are TGCGCCAGCAGCACTGGGGGGACTAGGACCGGGGAGCTGTTTTTT. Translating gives CASSTGGTRTGELFF.

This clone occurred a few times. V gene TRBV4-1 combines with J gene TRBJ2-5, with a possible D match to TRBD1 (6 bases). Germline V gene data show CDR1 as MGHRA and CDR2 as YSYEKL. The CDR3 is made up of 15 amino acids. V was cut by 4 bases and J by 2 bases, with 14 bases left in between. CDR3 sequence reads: CASSLTRGSQETQYF. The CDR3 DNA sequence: TGCGCCAGCAGCCTTACCAGGGGTAGTCAAGAGACCCAGTACTTC.

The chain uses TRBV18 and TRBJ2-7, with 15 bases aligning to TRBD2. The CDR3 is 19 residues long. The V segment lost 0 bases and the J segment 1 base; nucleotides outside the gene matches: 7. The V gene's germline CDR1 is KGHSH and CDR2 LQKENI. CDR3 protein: CASSPPIGTSGGRSYEQYF. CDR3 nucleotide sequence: TGTGCCAGCTCACCACCGATAGGGACTAGCGGGGGGAGATCCTACGAGCAGTACTTC.

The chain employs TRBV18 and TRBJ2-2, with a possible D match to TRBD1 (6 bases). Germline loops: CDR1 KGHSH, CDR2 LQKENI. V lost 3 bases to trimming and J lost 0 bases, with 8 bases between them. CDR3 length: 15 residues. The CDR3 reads CASSPGTPNTGELFF. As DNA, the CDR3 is TGTGCCAGCTCACCCGGGACACCGAACACCGGGGAGCTGTTTTTT.

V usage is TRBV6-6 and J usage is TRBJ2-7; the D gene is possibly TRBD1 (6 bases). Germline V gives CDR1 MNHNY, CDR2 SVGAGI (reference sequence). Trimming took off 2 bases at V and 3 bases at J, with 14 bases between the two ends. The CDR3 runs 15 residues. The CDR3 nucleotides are TGTGCCAGCAGTTACGTTTGGGACACAAACTACGAGCAGTACTTC. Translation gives CASSYVWDTNYEQYF.

The CDR3 sequence: CASSLRPGTQETQYF. The DNA of the CDR3 is TGTGCCAGCAGCTTACGCCCCGGGACACAAGAGACCCAGTACTTC. The gene calls are TRBV9 and TRBJ2-5, with a tentative D call TRBD1 (6 bases). V was clipped by 4 bases and J by 2 bases, with 15 bases between them. Germline-derived CDR1 and CDR2 are SGDLS and YYNGEE. This CDR3 has 15 amino acids.

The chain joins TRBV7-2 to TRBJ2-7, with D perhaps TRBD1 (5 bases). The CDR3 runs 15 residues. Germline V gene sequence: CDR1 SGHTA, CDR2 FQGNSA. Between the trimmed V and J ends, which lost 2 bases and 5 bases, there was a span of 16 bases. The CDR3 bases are TGTGCCAGCAGCTTACAGGGTTTCACCCTAGACGAGCAGTACTTC. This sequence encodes CASSLQGFTLDEQYF.

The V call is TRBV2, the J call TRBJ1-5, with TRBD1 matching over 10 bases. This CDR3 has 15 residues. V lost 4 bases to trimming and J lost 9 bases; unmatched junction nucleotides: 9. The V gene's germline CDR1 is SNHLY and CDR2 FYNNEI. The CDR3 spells CASSASSGQGSPQHF. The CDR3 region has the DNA TGTGCCAGCAGTGCGTCCTCGGGACAGGGGTCGCCCCAGCATTTT.